Each of the 9 T cell receptor beta chains below was sequenced from the same sample in a study of cytomegalovirus exposure and HLA in healthy donors. The PCR employed 60 Vbeta primers together with 13 Jbeta primers. TCRdb's copy holds only in-frame clones and misses some; the assay was immunoSEQ multiplex PCR. The sample holds 50,000 or so clones; roughly 77% are singletons and the top ten take approximately 2.3%. The sample consisted of PBMCs. The receptors here all came from a female donor in good health and CMV-seronegative.

V usage is TRBV28 and J usage is TRBJ2-1; no reliable D call. Germline CDR1 reads MDHEN; CDR2 reads SYDVKM. Trimming pared 6 bases from V and 7 bases from J, leaving 19 bases between. The CDR3 has 15 residues. This chain's CDR3 is CASSRLLTTQNEQFF. In DNA, the CDR3 is TGTGCCAGCAGCCGCCTCTTGACAACGCAGAATGAGCAGTTCTTC.

The chain has TRBV5-1 and TRBJ2-3, with 9 nucleotides matching TRBD2. Trimming cost V 0 bases and J 7 bases; bases outside gene matches: 6. Germline V gene data show CDR1 as SGHRS and CDR2 as YFSETQ. The CDR3 is 15 amino acids. CDR3 nucleotides: TGCGCCAGCAGCTTGGAGAGCGGGGGGATGAATACGCAGTATTTT. Amino acid sequence: CASSLESGGMNTQYF.

The sample holds a few counts of this clone. V and J are TRBV29-1 and TRBJ2-7; D is uncertain. V was clipped by 0 bases and J by 0 bases, with 3 bases between them. The CDR3 covers 12 residues. Germline V lookup: CDR1 SQVTM, CDR2 ANQGSEA. The CDR3 nucleotides read TGCAGCGTTGAAGAGGCCTCCTACGAGCAGTACTTC. Translating gives CSVEEASYEQYF.

The chain combines TRBV19 with TRBJ1-5, with TRBD1 identical over 8 bases. This CDR3 spans 16 amino acids. The V gene's germline CDR1 is LNHDA and CDR2 SQIVND (reference sequence). Trimming at V came to 1 base and at J to 7 bases, leaving 9 bases not matched to a gene. The CDR3 protein is CASSIGDRLVSQPQHF. CDR3 nucleotides: TGTGCCAGTAGTATAGGGGACAGGTTAGTGTCCCAGCCCCAGCATTTT.

The chain joins TRBV7-2 to TRBJ1-2, with 9 bases fitting TRBD1. This CDR3 has 16 residues. Looked up from germline, CDR1 is SGHTA and CDR2 is FQGNSA. V shed 5 bases and J 1 base; nucleotides not matched to a gene: 8. CDR3 sequence: CASSEQTGGGNYGYTF. As DNA, the CDR3 is TGTGCCAGCAGCGAACAGACAGGGGGAGGTAACTATGGCTACACCTTC.

The chain carries TRBV28 and TRBJ1-5, with D unresolved. CDR3 length equals 15 residues. The V gene lost 3 bases and the J gene lost 2 bases, with 11 bases spanning the gap. Germline V CDR1 and CDR2: MDHEN, SYDVKM. The CDR3 spells CASSFIGRGNQPQHF. CDR3 coding DNA: TGTGCCAGCAGTTTTATCGGTCGAGGCAATCAGCCCCAGCATTTT. Drawing the rest from reference TRBV28 and TRBJ1-5, the complete variable domain is DVKVTQSSRYLVKRTGEKVFLECVQDMDHENMFWYRQDPGLGLRLIYFSYDVKMKEKGDIPEGYSVSREKKERFSLILESASTNQTSMYLCASSFIGRGNQPQHFGDGTRLSIL.

The chain is built from TRBV5-1 and TRBJ2-5; weak D call: TRBD2 (6 bases). Germline V gives CDR1 SGHRS, CDR2 YFSETQ. V was shortened by 0 bases and J by 3 bases, with 15 bases between the two germline ends. This CDR3 contains 16 residues. CDR3 sequence (DNA): TGCGCCAGCAGCTTGGCCGTCGGGCGGAGGGAAGAGACCCAGTACTTC. This codes for CASSLAVGRREETQYF.

This clone was counted once. The germline gene is not matched at one end of the junction; a read error may be the cause. V and J are TRBV7-9 and TRBJ2-7, with D maybe TRBD1 (6 bases). Germline CDR1 SEHNR, CDR2 FQNEAQ (reference sequence). This CDR3 has 12 residues. CDR3 nucleotide sequence: TGTACCAGCAGCTTTAGTCAGGGGGAGCAGTACTTC. Translation: CTSSFSQGEQYF.

CDR3 bases: TGTGCTAGTGGCGACGCGCTAGCGGGGGGGCCAGACCGACAAGAGACCCAGTACTTC. Its protein is CASGDALAGGPDRQETQYF. The chain has TRBV12-5 and TRBJ2-5; 12 bases map to TRBD2. J was trimmed by 2 bases and V by 6 bases; bases with no gene match: 16. The CDR3 extends over 19 amino acids. From germline, CDR1 is LGHNT and CDR2 FRNRAP.